This entry describes one TCR beta chain. As processed by the authors: Amplification of reference gene primers provided the estimated nucleated cell counts. The repertoire was sequenced with immunoSEQ multiplex PCR; TCRdb's copy has only in-frame clones and lacks some. For V, J and clone size, that table is used; D and trimming come from the DNA. Altogether 84,000 or so clones are present, 65% to 85% being singletons, with the ten largest covering 15% to 18%. This CDR3 is 14 amino acids long. Germline V gives CDR1 SGHNT, CDR2 YENEEA. V dropped 1 base and J dropped 6 bases, with 12 bases sitting between them. This specimen comes from a study of blood T cell repertoires in COVID-19. In the study overall: Specimens from acute and convalescent COVID-19 originated in the United States, Italy and Spain. From T cells, B-cell-depleted T cells, or PBMCs came the material, which was cDNA or gDNA.

This chain uses TRBV11-3 with TRBJ1-1, with a possible D match to TRBD1 (6 bases). Material for sequencing was peripheral blood. The TCR sequence derives from a woman older than 75 with acute or convalescent COVID-19. This CDR3 reads CASSLVRGGSEAFF. The CDR3 DNA is TGTGCCAGCAGCTTAGTGCGGGGGGGCTCTGAAGCTTTCTTT.